These T cell receptor beta chains were read from a single sample in a study of shared clonotypes between healthy human individuals. Assay used: immunoSEQ multiplex PCR; TCRdb lists only in-frame clones, some missing. This sample yields some 580,000 clones, of which roughly 97% are seen a single time; around 0.058% belongs to the top ten. Specimen: naive CD4+ T cells sorted from blood. Receptors originate from a woman in her twenties or thirties in good health. Both conserved end residues are part of each CDR3. The order of the fields is clone size, V gene, J gene, D gene, CDR3 length, CDR3 protein, CDR3 DNA. The D gene is left open where the match is weak. Some rows have no size entry. The others give once, few or many, or a class for an expanded clone.

>-|TRBV19|TRBJ1-4|TRBD1|13
CASAGTGRRKLFF
TGTGCCAGTGCCGGGACAGGGAGACGAAAACTGTTTTTT
>-|TRBV5-1|TRBJ2-5|TRBD1|14
CASSVGQAGETQYF
TGCGCCAGCAGCGTGGGACAGGCGGGAGAGACCCAGTACTTC
>-|TRBV4-1|TRBJ2-5|-|18
CASSRSPLRATVQETQYF
TGCGCCAGCAGCCGATCGCCCCTGCGCGCGACGGTCCAAGAGACCCAGTACTTC
>-|TRBV28|TRBJ1-2|-|14
CASHSGGPYHGYTF
TGTGCCAGCCATTCGGGGGGCCCCTACCATGGCTACACCTTC
>-|TRBV7-3|TRBJ1-1|-|13
CASSSQRDTEAFF
TGTGCCAGCAGCTCCCAAAGGGACACTGAAGCTTTCTTT
>-|TRBV5-4|TRBJ2-2|TRBD1|17
CASSSMTGGASTGELFF
TGTGCCAGCAGCTCGATGACAGGGGGCGCGAGCACCGGGGAGCTGTTTTTT
>-|TRBV5-1|TRBJ2-3|TRBD2|18
CASSLTASGSGSTDTQYF
TGCGCCAGCAGCCTGACCGCTAGCGGGAGTGGGAGCACAGATACGCAGTATTTT
>once|TRBV30|TRBJ2-2|-|17
CAWRYLGEPGNTGELFF
TGTGCCTGGAGATACCTAGGGGAACCTGGTAACACCGGGGAGCTGTTTTTT
>-|TRBV19|TRBJ2-1|TRBD1|15
CASSKDRGITNEQFF
TGTGCCAGTAGTAAAGACAGGGGGATTACGAATGAGCAGTTCTTC
>-|TRBV9|TRBJ2-1|TRBD2|16
CASSVAASGHYNEQFF
TGTGCCAGCAGCGTAGCCGCTAGCGGGCACTACAATGAGCAGTTCTTC
>-|TRBV27|TRBJ1-6|-|14
CASSLGRVSSPLHF
TGTGCCAGCAGTTTGGGGAGGGTTAGCTCACCCCTCCACTTT
>once|TRBV4-1|TRBJ2-7|-|14
CASSQDPGRGEQYF
TGCGCCAGCAGCCAAGATCCTGGCAGGGGCGAGCAGTACTTC
>-|TRBV6-6|TRBJ2-1|-|14
CASSKDRDYNEQFF
TGTGCCAGCAGTAAGGACAGAGATTACAATGAGCAGTTCTTC
>-|TRBV10-2|TRBJ2-1|TRBD2|15
CASTPRREGWYEQFF
TGCGCCAGCACCCCACGACGGGAGGGTTGGTATGAGCAGTTCTTC
>-|TRBV9|TRBJ2-2|TRBD2|17
CASSPDGTRVYSGELFF
TGTGCCAGCAGCCCAGATGGGACTAGGGTTTATTCCGGGGAGCTGTTTTTT
>-|TRBV5-1|TRBJ1-1|TRBD1|17
CASSWVFEGGAGTEAFF
TGCGCCAGCAGCTGGGTTTTTGAAGGGGGCGCGGGAACTGAAGCTTTCTTT
>-|TRBV28|TRBJ2-1|TRBD2|18
CASNNSGRIRRGFNEQFF
TGTGCCAGCAACAACAGCGGGAGGATAAGGAGAGGGTTCAATGAGCAGTTCTTC
>-|TRBV7-9|TRBJ1-3|TRBD1|15
CASGHRGGSGNTIYF
TGTGCCAGCGGCCACAGGGGCGGCTCTGGAAACACCATATATTTT
>-|TRBV5-1|TRBJ1-1|-|14
CASSAGPSNTEAFF
TGCGCCAGCAGCGCGGGACCGAGCAACACTGAAGCTTTCTTT
>-|TRBV29-1|TRBJ2-1|TRBD1|17
CSVETRTGQGTYNEQFF
TGCAGCGTAGAAACCCGGACGGGACAGGGTACCTACAATGAGCAGTTCTTC
>-|TRBV28|TRBJ2-7|TRBD2|17
CASSYPLGTSGAYEQYF
TGTGCCAGCAGTTACCCTCTCGGGACTAGCGGGGCCTACGAGCAGTACTTC
>-|TRBV4-1|TRBJ1-2|-|16
CASSQRGVEGGYGYTF
TGCGCCAGCAGCCAAAGGGGAGTGGAAGGAGGCTATGGCTACACCTTC
>-|TRBV28|TRBJ2-7|-|12
CASSLALYEQYF
TGTGCCAGCAGTTTAGCTCTTTACGAGCAGTACTTC
>-|TRBV7-3|TRBJ2-5|-|14
CASSLTSGSETQYF
TGTGCCAGCAGCTTAACTAGCGGATCAGAGACCCAGTACTTC
>-|TRBV27|TRBJ1-2|TRBD1|15
CASSLYGGTDYGYTF
TGTGCCAGCAGTTTATACGGCGGGACAGACTATGGCTACACCTTC
>-|TRBV2|TRBJ1-5|TRBD1|14
CASSLGQGNQPQHF
TGTGCCAGCAGTTTGGGACAGGGGAATCAGCCCCAGCATTTT
>-|TRBV27|TRBJ1-2|TRBD1|14
CASSSTGGKGGYTF
TGTGCCAGCAGTTCGACAGGGGGTAAGGGTGGCTACACCTTC
>-|TRBV10-3|TRBJ2-1|TRBD2|16
CAISGIRLAGGNEQFF
TGTGCCATCAGCGGGATCCGGCTAGCGGGAGGTAATGAGCAGTTCTTC
>-|TRBV6-6|TRBJ1-2|-|12
CASNTAGDGYTF
TGTGCCAGCAACACGGCAGGAGACGGCTACACCTTC
>-|TRBV7-8|TRBJ1-5|-|16
CASSSRLRGGNQPQHF
TGTGCCAGCAGCTCTAGACTTCGGGGGGGCAATCAGCCCCAGCATTTT
>-|TRBV7-3|TRBJ2-3|-|16
CASSFIFTTSADTQYF
TGTGCCAGCAGCTTTATTTTTACCACCAGCGCAGATACGCAGTATTTT
>-|TRBV18|TRBJ2-7|-|14
CASSRGGGPYEQYF
TGTGCCAGCTCCCGCGGAGGGGGTCCCTACGAGCAGTACTTC
>-|TRBV5-5|TRBJ1-3|-|14
CASSPHRAGNTIYF
TGTGCCAGCAGCCCCCATCGGGCTGGAAACACCATATATTTT
>-|TRBV7-9|TRBJ2-2|-|12
CASSRVTGELFF
TGTGCCAGCAGCCGGGTTACCGGGGAGCTGTTTTTT
>-|TRBV7-8|TRBJ2-3|-|16
CASSLVETRVTDTQYF
TGTGCCAGCAGCTTGGTCGAGACTAGGGTTACAGATACGCAGTATTTT